Listed here are 27 T cell receptor beta chains from one sample, sequenced in a study of control samples from healthy donors and cancer patients. TCRdb's table, derived via immunoSEQ multiplex PCR, lists solely in-frame clones and lacks some. The data show about 120,000 clones, about 91% seen once. The specimen was blood. The receptors shown here come from a man aged 35 to 55 in good health.

The chain has TRBV5-1 and TRBJ2-2, with no clear D. In germline, CDR1 is SGHRS, CDR2 YFSETQ. Trimming cost V 1 base and J 0 bases, with 4 bases left between them. The CDR3 has 14 amino acids. The chain's CDR3 is CASSLFANTGELFF. The CDR3 coding sequence is TGCGCCAGCAGCTTGTTTGCGAACACCGGGGAGCTGTTTTTT. Together with reference TRBV5-1 and TRBJ2-2, the CDR3 gives the full variable domain: KAGVTQTPRYLIKTRGQQVTLSCSPISGHRSVSWYQQTPGQGLQFLFEYFSETQRNKGNFPGRFSGRQFSNSRSEMNVSTLELGDSALYLCASSLFANTGELFFGEGSRLTVL.

The chain carries TRBV19 and TRBJ2-7; D unclear. Germline values: CDR1 LNHDA, CDR2 SQIVND (reference sequence). V dropped 1 base and J dropped 6 bases, with 10 bases sitting between them. The CDR3 covers 13 residues. CDR3 nucleotide sequence: TGTGCCAGTAGTATAGCTCGAGGTCGCGAGCAGTACTTC. Its protein product is CASSIARGREQYF.

The rearrangement uses TRBV10-3 and TRBJ1-4; D uncertain. Trimming cost V 0 bases and J 7 bases, with 3 bases left between them. CDR1 and CDR2 (germline): ENHRY, SYGVKD. The CDR3 length is 12 residues. In nucleotides, the CDR3 is TGTGCCATCAGTGAGTCGGGTGAAAAACTGTTTTTT. Residues: CAISESGEKLFF.

V is TRBV5-1 and J is TRBJ1-3; 7 bases are shared with TRBD1. Germline lookup yields CDR1 SGHRS and CDR2 YFSETQ. With 0 bases clipped from V and 3 bases from J, the junction kept 3 bases outside the gene matches. The CDR3 is 15 amino acids. The CDR3 DNA follows: TGCGCCAGCAGCTTGGACAGGGGTCGTGGAAACACCATATATTTT. Protein: CASSLDRGRGNTIYF.

The rearrangement uses TRBV5-8 and TRBJ1-5; 7 bases align to TRBD1. In germline, CDR1 is SGHTS, CDR2 YDEGEE. Germline trimming cut 4 bases from V and 0 bases from J; bases unmatched to any gene: 13. The CDR3 consists of 18 residues. The CDR3 loop reads CASSATLTGPYSNQPQHF. Here the CDR3 DNA reads TGTGCCAGCAGCGCCACTTTGACAGGGCCCTATAGCAATCAGCCCCAGCATTTT.

The genes are TRBV9 and TRBJ2-1; 8 bases align to TRBD1. J lost 8 bases, V lost 1 base, and 8 bases had no gene match. Germline lookup yields CDR1 SGDLS and CDR2 YYNGEE. The CDR3 loop spans 15 amino acids. The CDR3 DNA is TGTGCCAGCAGCGTAACAGGGGGTTTTGTGGATGAGCAGTTCTTC. This gives the protein CASSVTGGFVDEQFF.

The chain uses TRBV6-5 and TRBJ1-1; D gene ambiguous. The V gene's germline CDR1 is MNHEY and CDR2 SVGAGI. The CDR3 covers 15 residues. Trimming took off 0 bases at V and 1 base at J, with 9 bases between the two ends. The chain's CDR3 is CASSYSPETNTEAFF. The DNA of the CDR3 is TGTGCCAGCAGTTACTCTCCAGAAACGAACACTGAAGCTTTCTTT.

The J gene is TRBJ2-7, the V gene TRBV5-1; 7 bases line up with TRBD1. Germline V gene lookup returns CDR1 SGHRS and CDR2 YFSETQ. The CDR3 is 15 residues long. V dropped 4 bases and J dropped 0; count of bases not matched to a gene: 7. CDR3 protein: CASSLQGDNSYEQYF. The CDR3 DNA sequence: TGCGCCAGCAGCCTGCAGGGGGACAACTCCTACGAGCAGTACTTC.

The chain carries TRBV29-1 and TRBJ1-1, with D hard to call. The CDR3 consists of 13 residues. V dropped 1 base and J dropped 0 bases, with 6 bases sitting between them. Germline V gene sequence: CDR1 SQVTM, CDR2 ANQGSEA. The CDR3, as DNA: TGCAGCGTTGAAGGTAGAGTGAACACTGAAGCTTTCTTT. Encoded protein: CSVEGRVNTEAFF.

The CDR3 reads CASSQRRGNTGELFF. The CDR3 region has the DNA TGTGCCAGCAGCCAAAGAAGAGGAAACACCGGGGAGCTGTTTTTT. The J gene is TRBJ2-2, the V gene TRBV3-1 (or the pseudogene TRBV3-2); D not certain. Germline-derived CDR1 and CDR2 are LGHDT and YNNKEL (reference sequence). The length of the CDR3 is 15 residues. V gave up 2 bases and J gave up 2 bases, with 9 bases separating them.

This clone was observed a handful of times. The chain uses TRBV18 and TRBJ2-2; D gene ambiguous. The CDR3 is 12 amino acids. Trimming pared 2 bases from V and 8 bases from J, leaving 6 bases between. CDR1 is KGHSH, CDR2 LQKENI, per germline. The CDR3 DNA reads as TGTGCCAGCTCACCATCAGTGGGGGAGCTGTTTTTT. Its protein product is CASSPSVGELFF.

The chain recombines TRBV5-1 with TRBJ1-1; 8 nucleotides align to TRBD1. Germline V CDR1 and CDR2: SGHRS, YFSETQ. This CDR3 contains 15 residues. Losses at the gene ends were 4 bases for V and 3 bases for J; bases not matched to a gene: 8. CDR3 region: CASSGTTGVDTEAFF. As DNA, the CDR3 is TGCGCCAGCAGCGGAACGACAGGGGTGGACACTGAAGCTTTCTTT.

The chain is built from TRBV6-5 and TRBJ2-4; perhaps TRBD1 as D (6 bases). CDR3 length: 13 amino acids. Germline V lookup: CDR1 MNHEY, CDR2 SVGAGI. Deletions cut 7 bases from V and 3 bases from J, with 10 bases between. DNA for the CDR3: TGTGCCAGCAAACAGGGCGGCAAAAACATTCAGTACTTC. Translated, it gives CASKQGGKNIQYF.

This chain uses TRBV5-1 with TRBJ2-3, with D tentatively TRBD1 (6 bases). This CDR3 is built from 15 residues. Trimming took 4 bases from V and 0 from J, leaving 12 bases between them. Germline values: CDR1 SGHRS, CDR2 YFSETQ. CDR3 sequence (DNA): TGCGCCAGCAGCGGGAACACAGGGAGCACAGATACGCAGTATTTT. Translating gives CASSGNTGSTDTQYF.

The chain combines TRBV6-1 with TRBJ2-7; possibly TRBD1 or TRBD2 for D (6 bases each). The germline V and J ends were trimmed by 3 bases and 2 bases, with 11 bases remaining between them. Germline V gives CDR1 MNHNS, CDR2 SASEGT. The CDR3 is 14 residues long. For the CDR3, the DNA is TGTGCCAGCAGTGAGGGGGGCCTCCCCTACGAGCAGTACTTC. Amino acid sequence: CASSEGGLPYEQYF.

This rearrangement joins TRBV24-1 to TRBJ2-1; the match to TRBD1 covers 8 bases. Trimming took 4 bases from V and 0 from J; bases not matched to a gene: 7. The CDR3 totals 17 residues. Germline loops: CDR1 KGHDR, CDR2 SFDVKD. Here the CDR3 reads CATSDLYGQGSYNEQFF. CDR3 bases: TGTGCCACCAGTGACTTGTACGGACAGGGCTCCTACAATGAGCAGTTCTTC.

This chain connects TRBV24-1 to TRBJ2-4; no reliable D call. In germline, CDR1 is KGHDR, CDR2 SFDVKD. The CDR3 has 12 residues. V lost 4 bases and J 8 bases, leaving 8 bases between the germline ends. CDR3 coding DNA: TGTGCCACCAGTGACTCCGGAGACATTCAGTACTTC. Amino acids: CATSDSGDIQYF.

The rearrangement uses TRBV19 and TRBJ1-1, with D tentatively TRBD1 (6 bases). V was pared by 3 bases and J by 4 bases, with 9 bases between. The CDR3 contains 13 residues. The germline CDR1 and CDR2 sequences are LNHDA and SQIVND (reference sequence). The CDR3 DNA follows: TGTGCCAGTAGTATCCTGGGGGCCACTGAAGCTTTCTTT. Its protein is CASSILGATEAFF.

This clone was seen once. The V gene is TRBV10-1, the J gene TRBJ1-1; D is unclear. Germline CDR1 WNHNN, CDR2 SYGVQD (reference sequence). The CDR3 is 16 amino acids. V lost 0 bases and J 4 bases, leaving 15 bases between the germline ends. CDR3 residues: CASSESTSPRGTEAFF. CDR3 sequence (DNA): TGCGCCAGCAGTGAGTCGACCTCTCCTCGGGGCACTGAAGCTTTCTTT.

Turning to this clone: Different DNA sequences within this sample yield the same CDR3. This chain joins TRBV6-5 and TRBJ2-7; the match to TRBD1 covers 10 bases. The CDR3 length is 14 residues. V was clipped by 2 bases and J by 4 bases; unmatched bases: 2. The germline CDR1 and CDR2 sequences are MNHEY and SVGAGI. This CDR3 reads CASSYRDRGYEQYF. For the CDR3, the DNA is TGTGCCAGCAGTTACCGGGACAGGGGTTACGAGCAGTACTTC.

The chain combines TRBV13 with TRBJ1-1; TRBD1 aligns across 7 bases. CDR1 PRHDT and CDR2 FYEKMQ come from the germline V gene (reference sequence). The CDR3 has 15 residues. V shed 3 bases and J 2 bases; nucleotides not matched to a gene: 6. CDR3 DNA: TGTGCCAGCAGCTTTTTGGGACAGCTTAACACTGAAGCTTTCTTT. Amino acids: CASSFLGQLNTEAFF. Using reference TRBV13 and TRBJ1-1 for the parts outside the CDR3, the full variable domain is AAGVIQSPRHLIKEKRETATLKCYPIPRHDTVYWYQQGPGQDPQFLISFYEKMQSDKGSIPDRFSAQQFSDYHSELNMSSLELGDSALYFCASSFLGQLNTEAFFGQGTRLTVV.

The chain combines TRBV6-6 with TRBJ1-1; no clear D gene. This CDR3 region has 14 residues. Germline CDR1 reads MNHNY; CDR2 reads SVGAGI (reference sequence). Trimming stripped 2 bases from V and 1 base from J, with 8 bases between. The CDR3 here is CASSYTRQNTEAFF. The CDR3 DNA reads TGTGCCAGCAGTTACACCCGACAGAACACTGAAGCTTTCTTT.

This chain joins TRBV7-2 and TRBJ2-7; D is unresolved. Germline lookup yields CDR1 SGHTA and CDR2 FQGNSA. The CDR3 is 15 amino acids. V was trimmed by 0 bases and J by 2 bases, leaving 11 bases between them. DNA for the CDR3: TGTGCCAGCAGCTTAGCCAAGTTGTCGCCCTACGAGCAGTACTTC. Protein: CASSLAKLSPYEQYF.

The chain has TRBV30 and TRBJ1-5; no firm D call. The V end was cut by 2 bases, the J end by 0 bases, with 8 bases between. In germline, CDR1 is GTSNPN, CDR2 SVGIG (reference sequence). The CDR3 consists of 14 residues. This CDR3 reads CAWSTGYSNQPQHF. The DNA of the CDR3 is TGTGCCTGGAGTACGGGTTATAGCAATCAGCCCCAGCATTTT.

The chain carries TRBV27 and TRBJ2-2; 15 bases fit TRBD2. CDR1 MNHEY and CDR2 SMNVEV come from the germline V gene (reference sequence). The CDR3 is made up of 19 amino acids. The V gene end was trimmed by 5 bases and the J gene end by 7 bases; junction bases not matched to a gene: 14. The CDR3 nucleotides are TGTGCCAGCAGTACCTCTCCGGGACTAGCGGGGGGACGGGGCGGGGAGCTGTTTTTT. It is translated as CASSTSPGLAGGRGGELFF.

The rearrangement uses TRBV2 and TRBJ2-3; no clear D gene. Between the trimmed V and J ends, which lost 8 bases and 1 base, there was a span of 4 bases. The CDR3 is 11 residues long. Germline V gene sequence: CDR1 SNHLY, CDR2 FYNNEI. The CDR3 DNA sequence: TGTGCCAGCCGGGGCACAGATACGCAGTATTTT. Its protein product is CASRGTDTQYF.

This sequence joins TRBV2 and TRBJ1-3; D unclear. The CDR3 is made up of 15 amino acids. Germline V gives CDR1 SNHLY, CDR2 FYNNEI. Between the trimmed V and J ends, which lost 11 bases and 1 base, there was a span of 18 bases. The CDR3 DNA reads TGTGCCGGAAAAGGACTCCGAGCATCTGGAAACACCATATATTTT. Residues: CAGKGLRASGNTIYF. Supplemented by reference TRBV2 and TRBJ1-3, the full variable domain reads EPEVTQTPSHQVTQMGQEVILRCVPISNHLYFYWYRQILGQKVEFLVSFYNNEISEKSEIFDDQFSVERPDGSNFTLKIRSTKLEDSAMYFCAGKGLRASGNTIYFGEGSWLTVV.